This T cell receptor (beta chain) was obtained from a study of blood T cell repertoires in COVID-19. The CDR3 has 12 residues. CDR1 is DFQATT and CDR2 is SNEGSKA in the germline V gene (reference sequence). Between the trimmed V and J ends, which lost 3 bases and 6 bases, there was a span of 12 bases. Assay: immunoSEQ multiplex PCR; the TCRdb copy retains only in-frame clones and omits some. Of 89,000 or so clones detected, roughly 95% appear once; the ten largest clones hold about 4.5%. The rearrangement links TRBV20-1 to TRBJ2-7, with D hard to call. Source material: peripheral blood. This clonotype was sampled from a human donor with active COVID-19. The donor label of this sample is uncertain. CDR3 coding DNA: TGCAGTGCTAGTCTCGAGCTTGCCGAGCAGTACTTC. Its protein is CSASLELAEQYF.